This TCR beta chain derives from a study of cytomegalovirus exposure and HLA in healthy donors. Whole-study results and caveats: No immune exposure information besides CMV serostatus was available. Most TCR sequences were rare, but some public TCRs occurred in many donors. The study carried out a later analysis of TCR beta sequences. It associated around 17,000 of them with specific HLA alleles at a false discovery rate of 0.05.

PCR used 60 Vbeta primers and 13 Jbeta primers. Sequencing used immunoSEQ multiplex PCR; TCRdb keeps in-frame clones, though not all of them. The sample has a few hundred thousand clones; 70% to 80% are singletons. As concerns this clone: What it binds is not known.

Donors likely had unrecorded immune exposures despite being nominally healthy when sampled. V was cut by 0 bases and J by 4 bases, with 10 bases left in between. The CDR3 extends over 14 amino acids. In germline, CDR1 is SGDLS, CDR2 YYNGEE. The source material was PBMCs. The clonotype originates from a girl aged 2-15 years in good health and CMV-seronegative. This chain connects TRBV9 to TRBJ1-1; a possible D gene is TRBD1 (5 bases). In nucleotides, the CDR3 is TGTGCCAGCAGCGTAGGAGGGAGGGGCACTGAAGCTTTCTTT. It specifies CASSVGGRGTEAFF.